This T cell receptor (beta chain) was identified during a study of T cells in Graves' hyperthyroidism and ophthalmopathy. Regions amplified from RNA transcripts were the TCR beta CDR3 regions. The HTBI set primed first-round TCR CDR3 RT-PCR. In TCRdb, the multiplex PCR reads were re-called with MiXCR into one record per CDR3 protein. In the table there are hundreds of thousands of distinct CDR3 sequences, about 20% of which are singletons. The CDR3 is 15 residues long. Germline CDR1 is GTSNPN and CDR2 is SVGIG (reference sequence). Losses at the gene ends were 0 bases for V and 7 bases for J; bases not matched to a gene: 7. This clonotype was counted only a few times. What it binds is not known. Findings of the study overall: The model anticipated ophthalmopathy a median about six months pre-onset.

Material: blood. This clonotype was sampled from a man aged 35 to 55 with Graves' ophthalmopathy. This chain connects TRBV30 to TRBJ2-2; 8 bases align to TRBD2. The CDR3 loop is CAWSVPGGSIGELFF. Here the CDR3 DNA reads TGTGCCTGGAGTGTACCGGGGGGGAGTATCGGGGAGCTGTTTTTT.